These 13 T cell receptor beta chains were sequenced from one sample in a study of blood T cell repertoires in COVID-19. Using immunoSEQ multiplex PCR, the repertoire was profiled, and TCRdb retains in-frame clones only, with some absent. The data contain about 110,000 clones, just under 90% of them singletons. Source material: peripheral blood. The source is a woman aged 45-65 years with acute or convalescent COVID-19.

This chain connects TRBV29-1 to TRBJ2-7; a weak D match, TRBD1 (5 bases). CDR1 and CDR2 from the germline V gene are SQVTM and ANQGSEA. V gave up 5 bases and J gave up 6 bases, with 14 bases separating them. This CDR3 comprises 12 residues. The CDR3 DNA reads TGCAGCGTTAACAGGATCGGTCCCGAGCAGTACTTC. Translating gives CSVNRIGPEQYF.

The CDR3 sequence: CASNQGWTEAFF. The CDR3 region has the DNA TGTGCCAGCAATCAGGGCTGGACTGAAGCTTTCTTT. This sequence joins TRBV11-2 and TRBJ1-1, with D possibly matching TRBD1 (5 bases). CDR3 length: 12 residues. Trimming left V 7 bases short and J 5 bases short, with 11 bases between. Per the germline V gene, CDR1 is SGHAT and CDR2 is FQNNGV.

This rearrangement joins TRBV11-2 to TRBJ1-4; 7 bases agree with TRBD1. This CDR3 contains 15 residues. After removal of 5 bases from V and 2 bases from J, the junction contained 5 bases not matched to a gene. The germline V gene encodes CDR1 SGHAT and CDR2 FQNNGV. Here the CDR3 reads CASSQHRGTNEKLFF. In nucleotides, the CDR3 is TGTGCCAGCAGCCAACACAGGGGTACTAATGAAAAACTGTTTTTT. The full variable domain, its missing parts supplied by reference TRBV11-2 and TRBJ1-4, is EAGVAQSPRYKIIEKRQSVAFWCNPISGHATLYWYQQILGQGPKLLIQFQNNGVVDDSQLPKDRFSAERLKGVDSTLKIQPAKLEDSAVYLCASSQHRGTNEKLFFGSGTQLSVL.

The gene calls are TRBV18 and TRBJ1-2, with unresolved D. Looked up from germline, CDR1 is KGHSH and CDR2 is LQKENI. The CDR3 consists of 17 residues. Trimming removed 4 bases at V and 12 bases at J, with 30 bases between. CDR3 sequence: CASSRLPLGPPRSINTF. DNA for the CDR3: TGTGCCAGCTCACGGTTGCCCCTTGGGCCGCCCCGGTCTATCAACACCTTC.

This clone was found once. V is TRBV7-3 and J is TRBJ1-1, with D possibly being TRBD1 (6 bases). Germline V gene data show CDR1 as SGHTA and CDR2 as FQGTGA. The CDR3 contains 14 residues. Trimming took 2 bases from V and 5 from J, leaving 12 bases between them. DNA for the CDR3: TGTGCCAGCAGCTTAGGGGTAACAGGGACTGAAGCTTTCTTT. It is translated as CASSLGVTGTEAFF. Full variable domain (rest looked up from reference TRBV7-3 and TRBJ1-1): GAGVSQTPSNKVTEKGKYVELRCDPISGHTALYWYRQSLGQGPEFLIYFQGTGAADDSGLPNDRFFAVRPEGSVSTLKIQRTERGDSAVYLCASSLGVTGTEAFFGQGTRLTVV.

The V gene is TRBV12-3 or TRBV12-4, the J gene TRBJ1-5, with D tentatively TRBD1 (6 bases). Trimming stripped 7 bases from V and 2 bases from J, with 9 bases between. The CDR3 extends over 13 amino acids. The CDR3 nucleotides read TGTGCCAGCAAGGGGGTTGGCAATCAGCCCCAGCATTTT. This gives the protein CASKGVGNQPQHF.

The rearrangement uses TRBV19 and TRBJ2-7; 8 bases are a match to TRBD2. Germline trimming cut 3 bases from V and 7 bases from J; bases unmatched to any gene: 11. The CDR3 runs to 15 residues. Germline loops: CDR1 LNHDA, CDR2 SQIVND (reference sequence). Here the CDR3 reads CASSIVAGGPREQYF. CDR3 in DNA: TGTGCCAGTAGTATTGTGGCGGGAGGTCCCAGGGAGCAGTACTTC.

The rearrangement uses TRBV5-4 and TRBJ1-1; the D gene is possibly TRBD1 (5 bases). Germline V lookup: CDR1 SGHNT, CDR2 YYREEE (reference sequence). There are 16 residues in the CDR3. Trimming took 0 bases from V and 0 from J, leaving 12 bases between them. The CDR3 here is CASSLAGLPLNTEAFF. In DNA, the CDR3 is TGTGCCAGCAGCTTGGCGGGACTGCCGTTGAACACTGAAGCTTTCTTT.

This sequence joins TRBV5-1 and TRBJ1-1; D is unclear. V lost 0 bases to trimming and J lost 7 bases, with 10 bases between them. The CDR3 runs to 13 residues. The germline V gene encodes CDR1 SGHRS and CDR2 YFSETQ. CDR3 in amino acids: CASSLGGGVEAFF. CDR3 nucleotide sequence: TGCGCCAGCAGCTTGGGGGGAGGAGTTGAAGCTTTCTTT.

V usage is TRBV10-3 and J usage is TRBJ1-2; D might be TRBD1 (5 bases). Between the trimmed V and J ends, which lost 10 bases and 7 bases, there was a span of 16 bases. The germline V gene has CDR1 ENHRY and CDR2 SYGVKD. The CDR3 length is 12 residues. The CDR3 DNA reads TGTGCCACCGAGCCACCCGGGGGTGGCTACACCTTC. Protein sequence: CATEPPGGGYTF.

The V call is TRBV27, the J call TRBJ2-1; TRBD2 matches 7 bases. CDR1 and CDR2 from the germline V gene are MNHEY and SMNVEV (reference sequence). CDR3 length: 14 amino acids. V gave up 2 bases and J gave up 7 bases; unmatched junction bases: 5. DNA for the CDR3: TGTGCCAGCAGTTTAGGCGGGAGTAGGAATGAGCAGTTCTTC. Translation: CASSLGGSRNEQFF.

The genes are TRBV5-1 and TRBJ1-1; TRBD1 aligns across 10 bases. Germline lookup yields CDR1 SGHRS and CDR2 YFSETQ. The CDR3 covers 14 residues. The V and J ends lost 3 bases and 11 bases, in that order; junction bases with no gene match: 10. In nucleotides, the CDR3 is TGCGCCAGCAGCTCCCCAGCCGGGACAGGGGAGGCTTTCTTT. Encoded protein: CASSSPAGTGEAFF.

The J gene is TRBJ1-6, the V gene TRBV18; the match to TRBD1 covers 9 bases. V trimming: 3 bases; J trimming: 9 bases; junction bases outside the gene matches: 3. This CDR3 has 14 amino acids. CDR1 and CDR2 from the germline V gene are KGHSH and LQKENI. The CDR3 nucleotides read TGTGCCAGCTCACCGGGACAGGGATTTTCACCCCTCCACTTT. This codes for CASSPGQGFSPLHF.